This note documents a single T cell receptor (beta chain) sequence. Its antigen is unidentified. Time point given: week 5, during vaccination. Every vaccine dose comprised 300 ug of mutant IDH1 20-mer peptide plus topical imiquimod. CDR3 size: 15 residues. Per germline, CDR1 SGDLS and CDR2 YYNGEE. V was clipped by 1 base and J by 2 bases; unmatched bases: 3. Libraries were prepared by immunoSEQ multiplex PCR; TCRdb keeps only in-frame clonotypes and omits some of them. Of 75,000 to 80,000 clones listed, 91% are singletons. This entry belongs to a study of a mutant IDH1 vaccine in newly diagnosed glioma. Study context: Initiation of the vaccine course occurred 4-6 weeks after radiotherapy alone, or alongside temozolomide cycles. Patients had received radiotherapy, temozolomide, or both previously, most receiving both.

Points from the study as a whole: Any relationship between pseudoprogression and changes in top peripheral T cell clonotypes seemed absent.

V and J are TRBV9 and TRBJ1-1, with 9 bases aligning to TRBD1. The sequences come from PBMCs, collected from a glioma patient whose treatment included an IDH1 peptide vaccine. The TCR originated in a woman aged 50 to 65 with glioma. The CDR3 protein is CASSVWTGANTEAFF. The DNA of the CDR3 is TGTGCCAGCAGCGTATGGACAGGGGCTAACACTGAAGCTTTCTTT.